This T cell receptor (beta chain) was sequenced for a study of blood T cell repertoires in COVID-19. About the research overall: Samples of COVID-19 (acute and convalescent) were obtained from the United States, Italy and Spain. In each case, the material was cDNA or gDNA derived from T cells, B-cell-depleted T cells, or PBMCs.

As handled by the study authors: The assay estimated nucleated cells by amplifying reference gene primers. Clones were sequenced by immunoSEQ multiplex PCR, and TCRdb holds only the in-frame ones, with some missing. D and trimming come from the DNA, and the V and J calls and clone size come from that table. In the table there are about 150,000 clones, roughly 90% of which are singletons. Germline CDR1 SEHNR, CDR2 FQNEAQ (reference sequence). The CDR3 extends over 16 amino acids. The J segment lost 1 base and the V segment lost 5 bases, leaving 9 bases of the junction unmatched. Sequencing was performed on peripheral blood. This receptor was taken from a man aged 50-60 years with acute or convalescent COVID-19. V usage is TRBV7-9 and J usage is TRBJ1-2; 8 bases match TRBD1. CDR3 protein: CASSDWGQDFNYGYTF. The CDR3 coding sequence is TGTGCCAGCAGCGATTGGGGACAGGACTTTAACTATGGCTACACCTTC.